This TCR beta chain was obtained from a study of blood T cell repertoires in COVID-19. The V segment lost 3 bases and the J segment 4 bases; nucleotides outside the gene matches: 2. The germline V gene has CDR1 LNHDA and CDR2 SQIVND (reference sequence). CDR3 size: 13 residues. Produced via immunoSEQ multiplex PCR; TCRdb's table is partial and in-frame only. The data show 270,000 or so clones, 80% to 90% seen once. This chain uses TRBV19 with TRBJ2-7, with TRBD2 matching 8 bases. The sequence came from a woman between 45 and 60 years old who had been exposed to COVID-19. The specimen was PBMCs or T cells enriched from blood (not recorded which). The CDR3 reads CASSIQRGYEQYF. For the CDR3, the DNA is TGTGCCAGTAGTATCCAGCGGGGGTACGAGCAGTACTTC.